This TCR beta chain was captured in a study of long-term antiretroviral therapy in people with HIV. Sequencing used immunoSEQ v3.0 at survey level. Profiled with immunoSEQ multiplex PCR; TCRdb holds only in-frame clones, not every one. The repertoire holds some 30,000 clones, with 85% as singletons. This receptor was obtained from a man between 18 and 29 years old with HIV. The source was unsorted PBMCs, collected approximately 3.3 years after starting antiretroviral therapy.

The CDR3 reads CASSQGMGTQYF. Written as DNA, the CDR3 is TGTGCCAGCAGCCAAGGAATGGGTACGCAGTATTTT. The chain combines TRBV4-2 with TRBJ2-3; D gene unclear. There are 12 residues in the CDR3. V lost 1 base and J 8 bases, leaving 7 bases between the germline ends. CDR1 and CDR2 (germline): LGHNA, YNFKEQ.